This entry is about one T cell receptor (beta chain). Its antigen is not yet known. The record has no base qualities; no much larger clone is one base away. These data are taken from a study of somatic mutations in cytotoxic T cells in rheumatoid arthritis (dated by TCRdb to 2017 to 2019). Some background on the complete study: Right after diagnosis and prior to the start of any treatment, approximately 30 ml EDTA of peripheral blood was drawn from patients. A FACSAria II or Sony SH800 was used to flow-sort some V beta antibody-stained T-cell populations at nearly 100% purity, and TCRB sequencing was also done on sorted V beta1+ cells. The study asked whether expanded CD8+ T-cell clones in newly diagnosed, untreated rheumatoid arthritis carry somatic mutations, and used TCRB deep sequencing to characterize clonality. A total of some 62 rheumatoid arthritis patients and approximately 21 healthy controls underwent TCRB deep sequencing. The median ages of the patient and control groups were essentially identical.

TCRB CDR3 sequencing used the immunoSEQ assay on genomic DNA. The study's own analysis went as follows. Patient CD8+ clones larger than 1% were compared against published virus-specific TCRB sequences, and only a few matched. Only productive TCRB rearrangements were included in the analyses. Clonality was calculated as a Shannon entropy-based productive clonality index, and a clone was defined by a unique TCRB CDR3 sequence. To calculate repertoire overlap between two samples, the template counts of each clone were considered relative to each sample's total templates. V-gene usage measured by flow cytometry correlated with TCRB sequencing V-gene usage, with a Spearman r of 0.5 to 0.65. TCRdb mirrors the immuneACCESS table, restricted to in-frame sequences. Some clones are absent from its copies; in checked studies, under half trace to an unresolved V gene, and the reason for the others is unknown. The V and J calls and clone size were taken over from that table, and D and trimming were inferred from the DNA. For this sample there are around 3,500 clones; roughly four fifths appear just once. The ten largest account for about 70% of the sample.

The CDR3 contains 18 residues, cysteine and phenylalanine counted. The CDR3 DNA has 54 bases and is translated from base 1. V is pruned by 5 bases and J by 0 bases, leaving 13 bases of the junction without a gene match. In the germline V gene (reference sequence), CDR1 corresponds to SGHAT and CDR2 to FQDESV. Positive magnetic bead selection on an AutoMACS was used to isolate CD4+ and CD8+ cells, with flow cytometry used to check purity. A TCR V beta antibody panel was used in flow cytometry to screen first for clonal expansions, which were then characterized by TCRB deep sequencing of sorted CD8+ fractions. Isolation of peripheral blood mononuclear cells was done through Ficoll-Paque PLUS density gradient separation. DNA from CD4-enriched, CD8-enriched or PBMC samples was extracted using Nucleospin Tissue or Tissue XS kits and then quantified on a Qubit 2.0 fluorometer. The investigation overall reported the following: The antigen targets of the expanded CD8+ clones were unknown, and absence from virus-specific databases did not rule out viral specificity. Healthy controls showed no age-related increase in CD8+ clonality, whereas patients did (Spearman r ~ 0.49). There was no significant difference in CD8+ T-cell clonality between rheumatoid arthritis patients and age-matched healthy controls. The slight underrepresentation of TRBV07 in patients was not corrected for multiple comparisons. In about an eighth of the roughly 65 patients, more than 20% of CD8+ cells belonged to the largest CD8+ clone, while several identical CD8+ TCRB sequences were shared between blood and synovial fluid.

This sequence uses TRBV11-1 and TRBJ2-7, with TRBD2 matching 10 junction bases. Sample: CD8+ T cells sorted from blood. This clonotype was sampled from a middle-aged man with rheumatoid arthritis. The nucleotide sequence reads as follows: TGTGCCAGCAGCCCACTAGCGGGAATCCCGCCTATCTCCTACGAGCAGTACTTC. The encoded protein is CASSPLAGIPPISYEQYF.